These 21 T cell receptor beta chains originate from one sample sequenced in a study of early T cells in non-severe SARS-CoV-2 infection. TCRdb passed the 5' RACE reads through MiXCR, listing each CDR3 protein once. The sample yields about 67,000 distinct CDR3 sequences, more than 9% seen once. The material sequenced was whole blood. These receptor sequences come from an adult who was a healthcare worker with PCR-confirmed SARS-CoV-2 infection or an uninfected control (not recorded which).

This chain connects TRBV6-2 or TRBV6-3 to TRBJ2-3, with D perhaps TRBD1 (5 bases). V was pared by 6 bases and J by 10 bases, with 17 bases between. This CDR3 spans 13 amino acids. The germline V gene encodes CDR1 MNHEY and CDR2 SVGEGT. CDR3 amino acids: CASSPVQGRAQYF. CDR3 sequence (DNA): TGTGCCAGCAGCCCGGTCCAGGGAAGGGCGCAGTATTTT.

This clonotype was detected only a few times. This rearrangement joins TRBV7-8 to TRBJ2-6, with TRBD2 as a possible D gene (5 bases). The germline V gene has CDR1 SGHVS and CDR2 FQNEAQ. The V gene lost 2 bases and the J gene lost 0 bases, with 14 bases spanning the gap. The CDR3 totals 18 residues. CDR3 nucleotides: TGTGCCAGCAGCTTAAGTAGCACGGGGATCTCTGGGGCCAACGTCCTGACTTTC. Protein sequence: CASSLSSTGISGANVLTF.

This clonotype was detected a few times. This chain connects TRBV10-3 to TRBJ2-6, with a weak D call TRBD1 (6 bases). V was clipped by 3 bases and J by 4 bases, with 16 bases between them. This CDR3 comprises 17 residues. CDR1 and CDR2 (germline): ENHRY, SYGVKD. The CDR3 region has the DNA TGTGCCATCAGTGACCCTAAACAGGGTAAGGGGGCCAACGTCCTGACTTTC. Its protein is CAISDPKQGKGANVLTF.

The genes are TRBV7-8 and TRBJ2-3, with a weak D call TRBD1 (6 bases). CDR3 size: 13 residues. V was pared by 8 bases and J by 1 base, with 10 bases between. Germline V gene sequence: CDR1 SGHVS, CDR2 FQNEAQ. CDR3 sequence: CASVTGRTDTQYF. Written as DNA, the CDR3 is TGTGCCAGCGTGACAGGCCGCACAGATACGCAGTATTTT. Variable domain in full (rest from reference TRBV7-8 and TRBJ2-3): GAGVSQSPRYKVAKRGQDVALRCDPISGHVSLFWYQQALGQGPEFLTYFQNEAQLDKSGLPSDRFFAERPEGSVSTLKIQRTQQEDSAVYLCASVTGRTDTQYFGPGTRLTVL.

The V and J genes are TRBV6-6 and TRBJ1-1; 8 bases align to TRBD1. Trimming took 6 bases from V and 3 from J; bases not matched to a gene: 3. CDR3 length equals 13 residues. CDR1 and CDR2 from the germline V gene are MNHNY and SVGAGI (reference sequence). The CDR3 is CASSGQGHTEAFF. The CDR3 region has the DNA TGTGCCAGCAGCGGACAGGGCCACACTGAAGCTTTCTTT.

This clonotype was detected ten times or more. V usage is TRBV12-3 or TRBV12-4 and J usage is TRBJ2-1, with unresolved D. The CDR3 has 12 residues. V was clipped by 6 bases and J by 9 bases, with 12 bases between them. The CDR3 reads CASRMEFLEQFF. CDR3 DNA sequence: TGTGCCAGCAGGATGGAGTTTCTTGAGCAGTTCTTC.

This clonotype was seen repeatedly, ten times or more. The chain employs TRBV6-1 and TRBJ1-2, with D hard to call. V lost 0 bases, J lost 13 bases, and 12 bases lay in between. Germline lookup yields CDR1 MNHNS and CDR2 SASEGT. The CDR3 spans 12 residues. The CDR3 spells CASSEAQRVCTF. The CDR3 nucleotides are TGTGCCAGCAGTGAAGCGCAAAGGGTTTGCACCTTC.

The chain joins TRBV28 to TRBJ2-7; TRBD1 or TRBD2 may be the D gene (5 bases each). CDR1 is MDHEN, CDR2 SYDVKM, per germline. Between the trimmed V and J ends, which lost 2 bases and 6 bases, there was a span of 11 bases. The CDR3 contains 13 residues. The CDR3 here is CASSLTGALEQYF. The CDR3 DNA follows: TGTGCCAGCAGTTTAACCGGGGCGCTCGAGCAGTACTTC.

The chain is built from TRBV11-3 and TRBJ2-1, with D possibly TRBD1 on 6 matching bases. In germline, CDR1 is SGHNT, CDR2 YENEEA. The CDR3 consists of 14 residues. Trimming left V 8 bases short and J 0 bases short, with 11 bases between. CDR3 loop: CASRRGGSYNEQFF. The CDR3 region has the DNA TGTGCCAGCCGAAGAGGGGGCTCCTACAATGAGCAGTTCTTC.

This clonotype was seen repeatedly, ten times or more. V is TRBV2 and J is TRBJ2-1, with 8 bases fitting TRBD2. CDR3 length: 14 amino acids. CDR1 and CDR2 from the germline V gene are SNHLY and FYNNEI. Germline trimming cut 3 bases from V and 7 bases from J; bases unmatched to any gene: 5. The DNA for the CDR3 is TGTGCCAGCAGTGAGACGGGAGGGCGAAATGAGCAGTTCTTC. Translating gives CASSETGGRNEQFF.

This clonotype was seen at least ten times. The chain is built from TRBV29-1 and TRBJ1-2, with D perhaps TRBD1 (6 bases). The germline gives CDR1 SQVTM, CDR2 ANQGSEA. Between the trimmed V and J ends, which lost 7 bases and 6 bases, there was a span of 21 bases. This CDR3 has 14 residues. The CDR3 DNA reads TGCAGCGCCCCAAGGGCAGGGGAACAGGATGGCTACACCTTC. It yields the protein CSAPRAGEQDGYTF.

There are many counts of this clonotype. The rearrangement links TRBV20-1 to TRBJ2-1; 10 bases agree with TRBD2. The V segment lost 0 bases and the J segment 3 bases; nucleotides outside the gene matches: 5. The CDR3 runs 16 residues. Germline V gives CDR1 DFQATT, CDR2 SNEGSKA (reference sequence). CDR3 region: CSARDSLAGDYNEQFF. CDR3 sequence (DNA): TGCAGTGCTAGAGATTCTCTAGCGGGAGACTACAATGAGCAGTTCTTC.

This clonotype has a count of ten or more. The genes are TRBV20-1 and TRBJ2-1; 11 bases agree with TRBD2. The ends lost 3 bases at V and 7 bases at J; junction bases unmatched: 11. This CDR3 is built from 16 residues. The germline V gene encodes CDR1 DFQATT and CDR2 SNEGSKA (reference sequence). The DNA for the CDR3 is TGCAGTGCTAGGGTGCCCGGGGGACTAGCGGATAATGAGCAGTTCTTC. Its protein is CSARVPGGLADNEQFF.

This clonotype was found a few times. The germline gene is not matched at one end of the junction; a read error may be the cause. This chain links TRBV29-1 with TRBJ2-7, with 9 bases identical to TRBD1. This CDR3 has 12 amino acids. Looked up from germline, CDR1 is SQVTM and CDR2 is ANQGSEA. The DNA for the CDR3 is TGCAGCGTTGCCCCGGGACAGGGAGTGATGAACTTC. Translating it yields CSVAPGQGVMNF.

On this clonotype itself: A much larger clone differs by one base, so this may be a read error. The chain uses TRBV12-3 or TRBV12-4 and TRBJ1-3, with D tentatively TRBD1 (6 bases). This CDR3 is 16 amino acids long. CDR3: CASSFRGPVLGNTTYF. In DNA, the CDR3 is TGTGCCAGCAGTTTCAGGGGACCTGTTCTCGGAAACACCACATATTTT.

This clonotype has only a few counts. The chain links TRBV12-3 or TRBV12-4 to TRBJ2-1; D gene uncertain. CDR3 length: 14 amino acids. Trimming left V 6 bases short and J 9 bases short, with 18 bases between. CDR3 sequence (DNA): TGTGCCAGCAGCCAGACGCCGTGGTCGGGTGAGCAGTTCTTC. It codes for CASSQTPWSGEQFF.

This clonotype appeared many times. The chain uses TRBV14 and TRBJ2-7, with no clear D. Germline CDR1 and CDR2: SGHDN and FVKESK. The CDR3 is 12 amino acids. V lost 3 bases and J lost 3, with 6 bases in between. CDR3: CASSHLDYEQYF. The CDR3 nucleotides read TGTGCCAGCAGCCATCTAGACTACGAGCAGTACTTC.

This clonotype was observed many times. Here the CDR3 DNA reads TGTGCCAGCAGGTTTGGGTCAGGGGGCGATTCCTACGAGCAGTACTTC. Protein: CASRFGSGGDSYEQYF. The V and J genes are TRBV7-9 and TRBJ2-7; TRBD1 aligns across 8 bases. The CDR3 covers 16 residues. V shed 6 bases, J shed 1 base, and the junction held 11 bases outside the gene matches. Germline loops: CDR1 SEHNR, CDR2 FQNEAQ (reference sequence).

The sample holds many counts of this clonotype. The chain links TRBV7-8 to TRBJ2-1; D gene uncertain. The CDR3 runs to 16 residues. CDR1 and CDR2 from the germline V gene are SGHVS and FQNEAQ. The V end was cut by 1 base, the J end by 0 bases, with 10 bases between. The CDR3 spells CASSLEWTSSYNEQFF. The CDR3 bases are TGTGCCAGCAGCTTAGAGTGGACCAGCTCCTACAATGAGCAGTTCTTC.

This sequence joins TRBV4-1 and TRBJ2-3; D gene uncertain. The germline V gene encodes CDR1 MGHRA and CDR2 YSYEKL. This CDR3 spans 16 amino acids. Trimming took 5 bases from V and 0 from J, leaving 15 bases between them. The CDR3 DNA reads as TGCGCCAGCAGCAGAGAACCCGCCTGGAGCACAGATACGCAGTATTTT. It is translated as CASSREPAWSTDTQYF.

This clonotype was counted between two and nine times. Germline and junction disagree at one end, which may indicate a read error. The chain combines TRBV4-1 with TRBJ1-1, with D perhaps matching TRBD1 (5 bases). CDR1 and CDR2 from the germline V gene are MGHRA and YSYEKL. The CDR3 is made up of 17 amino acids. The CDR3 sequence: CASSQSNMGFLGTEVFF. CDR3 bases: TGCGCCAGCAGCCAGTCGAACATGGGTTTTCTCGGGACGGAAGTTTTCTTT.